The entry below describes one TCR beta chain. This record belongs to a study of blood T cell repertoires in COVID-19. In assigning cohorts, the study relied on participant-reported clinical history. The V and J ends lost 0 bases and 6 bases respectively, with 14 bases between them. Germline CDR1 reads MNHEY; CDR2 reads SVGAGI. There are 15 residues in the CDR3. Profiling relied on immunoSEQ multiplex PCR, and the TCRdb table lists in-frame clones only, not all of them. The profile shows almost 200,000 clones, more than 80% of them singletons. Sequencing used PBMCs or T cells enriched from blood (not recorded which). This chain joins TRBV6-5 and TRBJ1-1; D gene uncertain. The receptor was isolated from a woman aged 18-29 years who had recovered from COVID-19. This CDR3 is CASSYSIEEGSEAFF. CDR3 bases: TGTGCCAGCAGTTACTCGATTGAGGAGGGCTCTGAAGCTTTCTTT.